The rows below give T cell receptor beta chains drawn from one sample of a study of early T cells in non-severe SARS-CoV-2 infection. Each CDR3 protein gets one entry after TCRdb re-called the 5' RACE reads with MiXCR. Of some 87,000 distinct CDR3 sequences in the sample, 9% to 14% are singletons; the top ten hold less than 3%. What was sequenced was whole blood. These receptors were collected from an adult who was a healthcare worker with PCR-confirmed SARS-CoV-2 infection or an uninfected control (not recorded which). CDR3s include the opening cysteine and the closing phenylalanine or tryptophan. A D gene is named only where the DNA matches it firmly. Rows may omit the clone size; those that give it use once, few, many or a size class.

DNA: TGTGCCAGTAGGCGGCAAGCGAGCTCCTACGAGCAGTACTTC
CDR3: CASRRQASSYEQYF
size: many
D: NA
length: 14
J: TRBJ2-7
V: TRBV19

DNA: TGCAGCGCCACAGTTTCCTACGAGCAGTACTTC
CDR3: CSATVSYEQYF
size: NA
D: NA
length: 11
J: TRBJ2-7
V: TRBV29-1

DNA: TGTGCCAGCACTCTACCCCAGCTCAGGAAGGATTCACCCCTCCACTTT
CDR3: CASTLPQLRKDSPLHF
size: few
D: NA
length: 16
J: TRBJ1-6
V: TRBV6-2/TRBV6-3

DNA: TGCAGCGTTGACGAGATGAACACTGAAGCTTTCTTT
CDR3: CSVDEMNTEAFF
size: few
D: NA
length: 12
J: TRBJ1-1
V: TRBV29-1

DNA: TGCAGTGCTAGAGACGCGGTTTTAGGGGGCTACACCTTC
CDR3: CSARDAVLGGYTF
size: many
D: NA
length: 13
J: TRBJ1-2
V: TRBV20-1

DNA: TGCGCCAGCAGCTTGGGACAGAGCTTCAATCAGCCCCAGCATTTT
CDR3: CASSLGQSFNQPQHF
size: many
D: NA
length: 15
J: TRBJ1-5
V: TRBV5-1

DNA: TGTGCCAGCAGCCAGGGGCCAGGGAGGGGAAACGAGCAGTACTTC
CDR3: CASSQGPGRGNEQYF
size: NA
D: TRBD2
length: 15
J: TRBJ2-7
V: TRBV3-1

DNA: TGTGCCAGCAGTCCCGGGACAGGGGGCCCTGGGGAGCTGTTTTTT
CDR3: CASSPGTGGPGELFF
size: NA
D: TRBD1
length: 15
J: TRBJ2-2
V: TRBV27

DNA: TGTGCCAGCAGCTACCAGGGAGGCAGCAATCAGCCCCAGCATTTT
CDR3: CASSYQGGSNQPQHF
size: many
D: NA
length: 15
J: TRBJ1-5
V: TRBV28

DNA: TGTGCCAACAGCCAAAGTGGAGGGGATGAAAAACTGTTTTTT
CDR3: CANSQSGGDEKLFF
size: few
D: NA
length: 14
J: TRBJ1-4
V: TRBV3-1

DNA: TGTGCCAGCAGCCTTGGGGAAGGGACCACTGAAGCTTTCTTT
CDR3: CASSLGEGTTEAFF
size: NA
D: NA
length: 14
J: TRBJ1-1
V: TRBV12-3/TRBV12-4

DNA: TGTGCCAGCAGTAGCACGGGCGCCCCCCCTTACAATGAGCAGTTCTTC
CDR3: CASSSTGAPPYNEQFF
size: NA
D: NA
length: 16
J: TRBJ2-1
V: TRBV27

DNA: TGTGCCAGCAGCCCTGGGAGGCAGGGGGTCTACGAGCAGTACTTC
CDR3: CASSPGRQGVYEQYF
size: NA
D: NA
length: 15
J: TRBJ2-7
V: TRBV3-1

DNA: TGTGCCAGCAGGGGGCTCCCCCAACACCGTTTTGCTTTCTTT
CDR3: CASRGLPQHRFAFF
size: few
D: NA
length: 14
J: TRBJ1-1
V: TRBV6-4

DNA: TGTGCCAGCAGCGTAGGAGGGACAGACTACGAGCAGTACTTC
CDR3: CASSVGGTDYEQYF
size: many
D: TRBD1
length: 14
J: TRBJ2-7
V: TRBV9

DNA: TGCAGCGTTGCGGGACAGGGCAACACTGAAGCTTTCTTT
CDR3: CSVAGQGNTEAFF
size: few
D: TRBD1
length: 13
J: TRBJ1-1
V: TRBV29-1

DNA: TGCGCCAGCAGCCCGGGACTTGACCGCTCTGGGGCCAACGTCCTGACTTTC
CDR3: CASSPGLDRSGANVLTF
size: many
D: NA
length: 17
J: TRBJ2-6
V: TRBV5-1

DNA: TGCGCCAGCAGCGCCTACCGGGACGGCGCCACCGGGGAGCTGTTTTTT
CDR3: CASSAYRDGATGELFF
size: many
D: NA
length: 16
J: TRBJ2-2
V: TRBV5-1

DNA: TGCGCCAGCAGCTTGGGCGCCCGGGACGGTGGAGAGACCCAGTACTTC
CDR3: CASSLGARDGGETQYF
size: NA
D: NA
length: 16
J: TRBJ2-5
V: TRBV5-1

DNA: TGTGCCATCAGTGAGTCGAGACTAGCGGGAGGGAAAGATACGCAGTATTTT
CDR3: CAISESRLAGGKDTQYF
size: NA
D: TRBD2
length: 17
J: TRBJ2-3
V: TRBV10-3

DNA: TGTGCCAGCAGTTCCTTACTATCCTACGAGCAGTACTTC
CDR3: CASSSLLSYEQYF
size: NA
D: NA
length: 13
J: TRBJ2-7
V: TRBV6-5

DNA: TGTGCCAGCAGTGCTCTTAAGGATACGCAGTATTTT
CDR3: CASSALKDTQYF
size: many
D: NA
length: 12
J: TRBJ2-3
V: TRBV2

DNA: TGTGCCAGCAGTTCCCGGGGAATTAGACTGTTTTTT
CDR3: CASSSRGIRLFF
size: many
D: NA
length: 12
J: TRBJ1-4
V: TRBV12-3/TRBV12-4

DNA: TGTGCCACACGATTAGGGACTAGCGGGAGGGATGAGCAGTTCTTC
CDR3: CATRLGTSGRDEQFF
size: many
D: TRBD2
length: 15
J: TRBJ2-1
V: TRBV19

DNA: TGTGCCAGCACCGAGGAGGTAATACAGGGGCCCGATCAGCCCCAGCATTTT
CDR3: CASTEEVIQGPDQPQHF
size: few
D: TRBD1
length: 17
J: TRBJ1-5
V: TRBV6-1

DNA: TGTGCCAGCAGCCCCCGGGGCGCATCCTACACAGATACGCAGTATTTT
CDR3: CASSPRGASYTDTQYF
size: NA
D: NA
length: 16
J: TRBJ2-3
V: TRBV3-1

DNA: TGTGCCACCAGCCACAGGGAAGAAGAGACCCAGTACTTC
CDR3: CATSHREEETQYF
size: NA
D: NA
length: 13
J: TRBJ2-5
V: TRBV24-1

DNA: TGTGCCAGCAGCCAACTATCAGGGATGGGAGGCTACACCTTC
CDR3: CASSQLSGMGGYTF
size: NA
D: NA
length: 14
J: TRBJ1-2
V: TRBV3-1

DNA: TGTGCCAGCAGCTTAGCCGGGGGGCGAGGCTACACCTTC
CDR3: CASSLAGGRGYTF
size: many
D: NA
length: 13
J: TRBJ1-2
V: TRBV12-3/TRBV12-4

DNA: TGTGCCAGCAGCTTCGAAACAAGCACCAAAGGAGAGACCCAGTACTTC
CDR3: CASSFETSTKGETQYF
size: few
D: NA
length: 16
J: TRBJ2-5
V: TRBV7-8

DNA: TGTGCCAGCAGCGTAGACAGTTTTAGCTCCTACGAGCAGTACTTC
CDR3: CASSVDSFSSYEQYF
size: few
D: NA
length: 15
J: TRBJ2-7
V: TRBV9

DNA: TGTGCCAGCAGCTTTGCTGCTTCCTACGAGCAGTACTTC
CDR3: CASSFAASYEQYF
size: NA
D: NA
length: 13
J: TRBJ2-7
V: TRBV12-1

DNA: TGTGCCAGCAGTTTCTCAAGGATCGAGACCCAGTACTTC
CDR3: CASSFSRIETQYF
size: many
D: NA
length: 13
J: TRBJ2-5
V: TRBV27

DNA: TGCAGTGCTAGAGATCCCGGGACAGGGAAGAATGAGCAGTTCTTC
CDR3: CSARDPGTGKNEQFF
size: many
D: TRBD1
length: 15
J: TRBJ2-1
V: TRBV20-1

DNA: TGTGCCATCAGCTGGGGGGCGCAAGCTTTCTTT
CDR3: CAISWGAQAFF
size: NA
D: NA
length: 11
J: TRBJ1-1
V: TRBV10-3

DNA: TGTGCCAGCAGGGGACAGGGCTTATACGAGCAGTACTTC
CDR3: CASRGQGLYEQYF
size: NA
D: TRBD1
length: 13
J: TRBJ2-7
V: TRBV28

DNA: TGCGCCAGCAGCTTAATGCGGGTGAACACTGAAGCTTTCTTT
CDR3: CASSLMRVNTEAFF
size: NA
D: NA
length: 14
J: TRBJ1-1
V: TRBV5-1

DNA: TGTGCCAGCAGTACGAGGGGAGTCGACAGGCCCCCTGGCTACACCTTC
CDR3: CASSTRGVDRPPGYTF
size: many
D: NA
length: 16
J: TRBJ1-2
V: TRBV6-6

DNA: TGTGCCAGCAGTCCCCCTGAGGGTCGGGCTTTCTTT
CDR3: CASSPPEGRAFF
size: few
D: NA
length: 12
J: TRBJ1-1
V: TRBV12-3/TRBV12-4